The rows below give T cell receptor beta chains drawn from one sample of a study of regulatory T cells in long-lasting Graves disease. Each CDR3 protein is one row after TCRdb ran MiXCR on the multiplex PCR reads. The table records hundreds of thousands of distinct CDR3 sequences, 16% of them present only once. Separately, the same data were catalogued under a study of T cells in Graves' hyperthyroidism and ophthalmopathy.

Source: peripheral blood mononuclear cells (PBMCs), taken at new diagnosis, from a patient treated with antithyroid drugs. These receptors all stem from a man between 35 and 55 years old with Graves disease. CDR3s include the opening cysteine and the closing phenylalanine or tryptophan. D genes are given only for firm matches. Only some rows state a clone size, as once, few, many or a class for expanded clones.

>-|TRBV20-1|TRBJ2-1|many
CSAGVGNSYNEQFF
TGCAGTGCCGGGGTGGGGAACAGCTACAATGAGCAGTTCTTC
>-|TRBV11-2|TRBJ1-2|-
CASSPWTDYNYGYTF
TGTGCCAGCAGCCCGTGGACAGACTACAACTATGGCTACACCTTC
>-|TRBV29-1|TRBJ1-1|few
CSVVRENTEAFF
TGCAGCGTTGTGCGGGAGAACACTGAAGCTTTCTTT
>-|TRBV2|TRBJ2-1|many
CANERVYGEQFF
TGTGCCAACGAGAGGGTCTACGGTGAGCAGTTCTTC
>-|TRBV20-1|TRBJ2-5|-
CSARRGGRETQYF
TGCAGTGCTAGAAGAGGAGGGAGGGAGACCCAGTACTTC
>-|TRBV3-1|TRBJ2-7|few
CASSQHTTYEQYF
TGTGCCAGCAGCCAACACACCACCTACGAGCAGTACTTC
>-|TRBV12-3/TRBV12-4|TRBJ1-2|many
CASSFSRDTYGYTF
TGTGCCAGCAGTTTTAGCCGGGACACCTATGGCTACACCTTC
>-|TRBV5-1|TRBJ2-4|-
CASSSPQGIQYF
TGCGCCAGCAGCTCGCCTCAGGGCATTCAGTACTTC
>-|TRBV2|TRBJ1-4|few
CASRAGTVEKLFF
TGTGCCAGCAGAGCAGGGACGGTAGAAAAACTGTTTTTT
>TRBD1|TRBV10-3|TRBJ1-1|-
CAIRGQLPGEAFF
TGTGCCATCAGGGGACAGCTACCCGGTGAAGCTTTCTTT
>-|TRBV4-1|TRBJ2-7|few
CASSHNTGYEQYF
TGCGCCAGCAGCCACAATACAGGTTACGAGCAGTACTTC
>-|TRBV13|TRBJ2-3|many
CASSSPRVASTDTQYF
TGTGCCAGCAGCTCCCCGCGGGTAGCTAGCACAGATACGCAGTATTTT
>TRBD2|TRBV18|TRBJ2-2|-
CASSPRGAGPGELFF
TGTGCCAGCTCACCGCGGGGGGCCGGGCCCGGGGAGCTGTTTTTT
>TRBD1|TRBV27|TRBJ2-1|many
CASTPVWQGVNEQFF
TGTGCCAGCACACCCGTTTGGCAGGGGGTAAATGAGCAGTTCTTC
>TRBD1|TRBV28|TRBJ1-1|many
CASSSPGQGASNTEAFF
TGTGCCAGCAGTTCACCGGGACAGGGGGCCTCGAACACTGAAGCTTTCTTT
>TRBD1|TRBV6-1|TRBJ1-2|many
CASSEAQGAQGYTF
TGTGCCAGCAGTGAGGCCCAGGGGGCGCAAGGCTACACCTTC